The 32 T cell receptor beta chains given below trace back to one sample, sequenced in a study of cytomegalovirus exposure and HLA in healthy donors. With 60 Vbeta and 13 Jbeta primers, the PCR was carried out. Method: immunoSEQ multiplex PCR; TCRdb's copy keeps in-frame clones and lacks some. This sample has 200,000 or so clones; approximately 80% occur once, and the top ten carry about 1.4%. The sample was PBMCs. The receptors originated from a girl aged 5 to 17 in good health and CMV-seronegative.

This chain links TRBV2 with TRBJ2-2; no clear D gene. With 2 bases removed from V and 0 bases from J, the gap between germline ends came to 16 bases. Germline values: CDR1 SNHLY, CDR2 FYNNEI. This CDR3 region has 18 residues. As DNA, the CDR3 is TGTGCCAGCAGTGAATCTAACAGAATTATCTCGAACACCGGGGAGCTGTTTTTT. Translated: CASSESNRIISNTGELFF.

The chain links TRBV5-8 to TRBJ1-4, with TRBD1 matching 7 bases. Germline values: CDR1 SGHTS, CDR2 YDEGEE. V was pared by 2 bases and J by 10 bases, with 2 bases of the junction left unmatched. CDR3 length: 12 amino acids. The CDR3 nucleotides are TGTGCCAGCAGCTTAAAGGGGGCAAAACTGTTTTTT. It yields the protein CASSLKGAKLFF.

The chain links TRBV7-3 to TRBJ2-1, with TRBD1 matching 7 bases. Germline V gene lookup returns CDR1 SGHTA and CDR2 FQGTGA. V shed 5 bases, J shed 4 bases, and the junction held 8 bases outside the gene matches. The CDR3 extends over 15 amino acids. DNA of the CDR3: TGTGCCAGCAGCCGACAGGGATCGGGGTACAATGAGCAGTTCTTC. It yields the protein CASSRQGSGYNEQFF.

The genes are TRBV29-1 and TRBJ2-5; D is uncertain. The CDR3 is 14 amino acids. Germline V gives CDR1 SQVTM, CDR2 ANQGSEA. Trimming removed 4 bases at V and 1 base at J, with 13 bases between. CDR3 amino acids: CSVVGLPGQETQYF. The CDR3 DNA reads as TGCAGCGTTGTGGGCCTCCCAGGCCAAGAGACCCAGTACTTC.

The genes are TRBV4-3 and TRBJ2-1; no reliable D call. Germline assignment: CDR1 LGHNA and CDR2 YSLEER. V lost 2 bases and J 6 bases, leaving 8 bases between the germline ends. The CDR3 consists of 13 residues. This chain's CDR3 is CASSQPGGNEQFF. In DNA form, the CDR3 reads TGCGCCAGCAGCCAACCAGGTGGCAATGAGCAGTTCTTC.

The chain combines TRBV29-1 with TRBJ1-2; 7 bases match TRBD1. Germline values: CDR1 SQVTM, CDR2 ANQGSEA. The CDR3 extends over 13 amino acids. V lost 4 bases to trimming and J lost 8 bases; unmatched junction nucleotides: 10. The CDR3 reads CSVGAPRGGGYTF. The CDR3 DNA sequence: TGCAGCGTTGGGGCCCCTCGAGGGGGCGGCTACACCTTC.

The chain has TRBV30 and TRBJ2-2; 10 bases are shared with TRBD1. The CDR3 sequence is 15 residues long. Germline trimming cut 2 bases from V and 6 bases from J; bases unmatched to any gene: 6. The germline gives CDR1 GTSNPN, CDR2 SVGIG (reference sequence). The DNA of the CDR3 is TGTGCCTGGAGTATGACAGGGGGCGTTTCCGGGGAGCTGTTTTTT. Protein: CAWSMTGGVSGELFF.

The rearrangement joins TRBV13 to TRBJ2-2; possible D gene TRBD1, 6 bases. V lost 4 bases and J 5 bases, leaving 17 bases between the germline ends. The CDR3 is made up of 16 amino acids. Per the germline V gene, CDR1 is PRHDT and CDR2 is FYEKMQ (reference sequence). Here the CDR3 DNA reads TGTGCCAGCAGCTCGCCGGCCGGGACAAGTACCGGGGAGCTGTTTTTT. Encoded protein: CASSSPAGTSTGELFF. The full variable domain, with the rest looked up from reference TRBV13 and TRBJ2-2, is AAGVIQSPRHLIKEKRETATLKCYPIPRHDTVYWYQQGPGQDPQFLISFYEKMQSDKGSIPDRFSAQQFSDYHSELNMSSLELGDSALYFCASSSPAGTSTGELFFGEGSRLTVL.

This chain joins TRBV5-6 and TRBJ1-1; possibly TRBD1 for D (6 bases). The CDR3 is made up of 15 amino acids. CDR1 is SGHDT and CDR2 is YYEEEE in the germline V gene. Trimming shortened V by 3 bases and J by 3 bases, and 15 bases separated the two germline ends. CDR3: CASSYTGFRHTEAFF. The CDR3 region has the DNA TGTGCCAGCAGCTATACAGGGTTTAGGCACACTGAAGCTTTCTTT.

The table lists this clone with a count of one. The rearrangement links TRBV7-9 to TRBJ1-6; D gene unclear. V gave up 3 bases and J gave up 8 bases, with 8 bases separating them. This CDR3 spans 13 amino acids. Germline V gene sequence: CDR1 SEHNR, CDR2 FQNEAQ (reference sequence). The CDR3 coding sequence is TGTGCCAGCAGCTTTTTTACGGATTCACCCCTCCACTTT. It translates to CASSFFTDSPLHF.

The rearrangement uses TRBV19 and TRBJ2-2, with D perhaps TRBD2 (5 bases). The V gene's germline CDR1 is LNHDA and CDR2 SQIVND (reference sequence). The V and J ends lost 7 bases and 4 bases respectively, with 13 bases between them. CDR3 length equals 14 residues. CDR3 in amino acids: CASKREYGTGELFF. DNA for the CDR3: TGTGCCAGTAAAAGGGAGTATGGCACCGGGGAGCTGTTTTTT.

This clone was seen only once. The gene calls are TRBV5-1 and TRBJ1-1; D perhaps matches TRBD1 (6 bases). Trimming left V 2 bases short and J 0 bases short, with 11 bases between. The CDR3 covers 15 residues. Germline values: CDR1 SGHRS, CDR2 YFSETQ. The CDR3 sequence is CASSFYQGMNTEAFF. The CDR3 DNA sequence: TGCGCCAGCAGCTTTTATCAGGGGATGAACACTGAAGCTTTCTTT. Full variable domain (missing parts from reference TRBV5-1 and TRBJ1-1): KAGVTQTPRYLIKTRGQQVTLSCSPISGHRSVSWYQQTPGQGLQFLFEYFSETQRNKGNFPGRFSGRQFSNSRSEMNVSTLELGDSALYLCASSFYQGMNTEAFFGQGTRLTVV.

On this clone: The sample has other DNA sequences that encode this CDR3 too. J is TRBJ1-1 and V is TRBV18; maybe TRBD1 (6 bases). V dropped 3 bases and J dropped 0 bases, with 8 bases sitting between them. CDR1 and CDR2 (germline): KGHSH, LQKENI. CDR3 length: 14 amino acids. The DNA of the CDR3 is TGTGCCAGCTCACCGGACAGATTGAACACTGAAGCTTTCTTT. This sequence encodes CASSPDRLNTEAFF.

The V and J genes are TRBV5-1 and TRBJ2-1, with TRBD1 matching over 8 bases. The CDR3 loop spans 14 amino acids. Germline lookup yields CDR1 SGHRS and CDR2 YFSETQ. V lost 3 bases, J lost 6 bases, and 5 bases stayed unmatched. The chain's CDR3 is CASSSGQVANEQFF. Here the CDR3 DNA reads TGCGCCAGCAGCTCGGGACAGGTCGCCAATGAGCAGTTCTTC.

The rearrangement uses TRBV20-1 and TRBJ2-5; possible D gene TRBD1, 5 bases. Germline V gives CDR1 DFQATT, CDR2 SNEGSKA (reference sequence). Trimming took off 4 bases at V and 5 bases at J, with 8 bases between the two ends. The length of the CDR3 is 11 residues. As DNA, the CDR3 is TGCAGTGCTACAAACAGGGAGACCCAGTACTTC. Translating it yields CSATNRETQYF.

The V gene is TRBV28, the J gene TRBJ1-5; TRBD1 might be the D (6 bases). The CDR3 has 11 residues. The V gene lost 2 bases and the J gene lost 15 bases, with 11 bases spanning the gap. Germline V gene data show CDR1 as MDHEN and CDR2 as SYDVKM. The CDR3 sequence: CASSLMGASHF. The DNA for the CDR3 is TGTGCCAGCAGTTTAATGGGGGCCTCGCATTTT.

The chain couples TRBV5-6 to TRBJ2-2; 9 positions agree with TRBD2. The V gene's germline CDR1 is SGHDT and CDR2 YYEEEE. V gave up 0 bases and J gave up 4 bases; unmatched junction bases: 10. The CDR3 is 18 residues long. The CDR3 sequence is CASSLGIAGDRGTGELFF. Written as DNA, the CDR3 is TGTGCCAGCAGCTTGGGGATAGCGGGAGATCGTGGCACCGGGGAGCTGTTTTTT.

The chain couples TRBV10-3 to TRBJ2-3, with 8 nucleotides matching TRBD1. With 5 bases clipped from V and 1 base from J, the junction kept 8 bases outside the gene matches. Per germline, CDR1 ENHRY and CDR2 SYGVKD. The CDR3 is 16 residues long. Written as DNA, the CDR3 is TGTGCCATCAGTTTCCGGGACAGGAGTGGCACAGATACGCAGTATTTT. This gives the protein CAISFRDRSGTDTQYF.

This clone has a count of ten or more. The J gene is TRBJ1-6, the V gene TRBV5-6; TRBD1 is a possible D gene (5 bases). The germline V and J ends were trimmed by 4 bases and 7 bases, with 9 bases remaining between them. CDR1 is SGHDT and CDR2 is YYEEEE in the germline V gene. There are 13 residues in the CDR3. CDR3 bases: TGTGCCAGCAGCAGGGACTCAAATTCACCCCTCCACTTT. This translates into CASSRDSNSPLHF.

V and J are TRBV18 and TRBJ2-7; no clear D gene. V was cut by 2 bases and J by 0 bases, with 20 bases left in between. Germline CDR1 reads KGHSH; CDR2 reads LQKENI. CDR3 length: 18 amino acids. The CDR3 DNA is TGTGCCAGCTCACCATTTCCTTCCGTACAGACCAGCTCCTACGAGCAGTACTTC. It specifies CASSPFPSVQTSSYEQYF.

The chain recombines TRBV2 with TRBJ2-3; 8 bases match TRBD2. CDR3 length: 16 amino acids. The V gene's germline CDR1 is SNHLY and CDR2 FYNNEI. V gave up 6 bases and J gave up 0 bases; unmatched junction bases: 8. CDR3 residues: CASSGGAYSSTDTQYF. The CDR3 coding sequence is TGTGCCAGCAGCGGGGGGGCCTACTCTAGCACAGATACGCAGTATTTT.

The V and J genes are TRBV5-1 and TRBJ1-1, with 7 nucleotides matching TRBD1. Germline CDR1 SGHRS, CDR2 YFSETQ. With V trimmed by 0 bases and J by 1 base, 12 bases remained unmatched. The CDR3 sequence is 18 residues long. As DNA, the CDR3 is TGCGCCAGCAGCTTGGGGGTGTTGGTCAGGGGGTCGAACACTGAAGCTTTCTTT. Amino acid sequence: CASSLGVLVRGSNTEAFF.

The chain combines TRBV13 with TRBJ2-7; TRBD1 matches at 7 bases. Looked up from germline, CDR1 is PRHDT and CDR2 is FYEKMQ (reference sequence). The CDR3 contains 15 residues. V lost 6 bases and J lost 5; bases outside the gene matches: 13. CDR3 region: CASRRTGASFHEQYF. The CDR3 DNA is TGTGCCAGCAGACGAACAGGGGCATCCTTCCACGAGCAGTACTTC.

V and J are TRBV28 and TRBJ1-3, with a possible D match to TRBD1 (6 bases). Germline-derived CDR1 and CDR2 are MDHEN and SYDVKM. The CDR3 loop spans 15 amino acids. Trimming left V 3 bases short and J 4 bases short, with 13 bases between. Written as DNA, the CDR3 is TGTGCCAGCAGTTTGGACAGCATGGACGGAAACACCATATATTTT. It specifies CASSLDSMDGNTIYF.

The chain combines TRBV5-1 with TRBJ2-7; D is unresolved. The length of the CDR3 is 13 residues. Germline V gene lookup returns CDR1 SGHRS and CDR2 YFSETQ. Trimming left V 3 bases short and J 6 bases short, with 13 bases between. Written as DNA, the CDR3 is TGCGCCAGCAGCTCCGTTGCGCGGTCCGAGCAGTACTTC. Residues: CASSSVARSEQYF. Full variable domain (rest looked up from reference TRBV5-1 and TRBJ2-7): KAGVTQTPRYLIKTRGQQVTLSCSPISGHRSVSWYQQTPGQGLQFLFEYFSETQRNKGNFPGRFSGRQFSNSRSEMNVSTLELGDSALYLCASSSVARSEQYFGPGTRLTVT.

This clone was counted a single time. The V gene is TRBV4-3, the J gene TRBJ1-6; 9 nucleotides agree with TRBD1. CDR3 length: 17 residues. The V segment lost 3 bases and the J segment 4 bases; nucleotides outside the gene matches: 7. Per the germline V gene, CDR1 is LGHNA and CDR2 is YSLEER. CDR3 nucleotides: TGCGCCAGCAGCCACAACAGGGGGCCAGAATATAATTCACCCCTCCACTTT. Residues: CASSHNRGPEYNSPLHF.

The rearrangement joins TRBV4-1 to TRBJ2-7; weak D call: TRBD2 (6 bases). Germline V gives CDR1 MGHRA, CDR2 YSYEKL. The CDR3 runs 14 residues. V lost 0 bases and J 7 bases, leaving 13 bases between the germline ends. CDR3 in amino acids: CASSQEGGPWEQYF. As DNA, the CDR3 is TGCGCCAGCAGCCAAGAGGGGGGACCTTGGGAGCAGTACTTC.

The chain combines TRBV28 with TRBJ2-7; possibly TRBD1 for D (6 bases). V lost 2 bases and J lost 0, with 11 bases in between. This CDR3 contains 15 residues. CDR1 is MDHEN, CDR2 SYDVKM, per germline. For the CDR3, the DNA is TGTGCCAGCAGTTTACAGGGGTCGGGCTCCTACGAGCAGTACTTC. It specifies CASSLQGSGSYEQYF.

The rearrangement uses TRBV5-4 and TRBJ2-3, with 9 nucleotides matching TRBD2. Germline V lookup: CDR1 SGHNT, CDR2 YYREEE (reference sequence). The CDR3 contains 15 residues. J gave up 5 bases and V 4 bases, and 8 bases lay outside the gene matches. CDR3 in DNA: TGTGCCAGCAGCAAGAATAGCGGGGGCGGAGATACGCAGTATTTT. It codes for CASSKNSGGGDTQYF.

This clone was picked up a small number of times. The V call is TRBV7-2, the J call TRBJ2-2, with 8 positions matching TRBD1. The CDR3 consists of 16 residues. Germline V gives CDR1 SGHTA, CDR2 FQGNSA. Trimming removed 5 bases from V and 4 bases from J; junction bases left unmatched: 9. The CDR3 here is CASSRDRTGLTGELFF. The CDR3 DNA sequence: TGTGCCAGCAGCCGGGATCGGACAGGGCTCACCGGGGAGCTGTTTTTT.

This clone was observed once. This chain joins TRBV5-6 and TRBJ1-2; D perhaps matches TRBD1 (6 bases). CDR1 is SGHDT and CDR2 is YYEEEE in the germline V gene. Between the trimmed V and J ends, which lost 4 bases and 2 bases, there was a span of 18 bases. The CDR3 loop spans 16 amino acids. The CDR3 region has the DNA TGTGCCAGCAGCCCGGGAGGGGGAGAAGGGAACTATGGCTACACCTTC. Translating it yields CASSPGGGEGNYGYTF.

This clone has only one observation. The rearrangement uses TRBV18 and TRBJ2-1, with D maybe TRBD2 (6 bases). The germline V gene has CDR1 KGHSH and CDR2 LQKENI. This CDR3 has 15 amino acids. Deletions cut 1 base from V and 4 bases from J, with 11 bases between. CDR3 region: CASSPRGDRYNEQFF. In nucleotides, the CDR3 is TGTGCCAGCTCACCACGGGGGGACCGGTACAATGAGCAGTTCTTC.